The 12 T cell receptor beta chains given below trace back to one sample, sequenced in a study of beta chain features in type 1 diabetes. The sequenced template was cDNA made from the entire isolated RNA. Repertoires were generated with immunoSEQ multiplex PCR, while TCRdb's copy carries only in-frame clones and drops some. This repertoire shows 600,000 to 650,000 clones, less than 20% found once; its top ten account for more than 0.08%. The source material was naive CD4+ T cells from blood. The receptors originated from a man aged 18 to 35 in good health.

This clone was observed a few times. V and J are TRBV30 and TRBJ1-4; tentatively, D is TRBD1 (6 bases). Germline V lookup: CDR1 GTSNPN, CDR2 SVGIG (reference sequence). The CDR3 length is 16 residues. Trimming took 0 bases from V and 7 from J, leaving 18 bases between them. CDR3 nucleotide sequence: TGTGCCTGGAGTGTATCGGGGGGGACAACTGGTGAAAAACTGTTTTTT. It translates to CAWSVSGGTTGEKLFF.

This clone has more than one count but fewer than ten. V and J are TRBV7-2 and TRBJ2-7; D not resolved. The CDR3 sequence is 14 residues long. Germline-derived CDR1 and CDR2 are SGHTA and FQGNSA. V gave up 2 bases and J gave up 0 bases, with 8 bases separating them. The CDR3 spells CASSLTPASYEQYF. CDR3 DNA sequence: TGTGCCAGCAGCTTAACACCCGCCTCCTACGAGCAGTACTTC.

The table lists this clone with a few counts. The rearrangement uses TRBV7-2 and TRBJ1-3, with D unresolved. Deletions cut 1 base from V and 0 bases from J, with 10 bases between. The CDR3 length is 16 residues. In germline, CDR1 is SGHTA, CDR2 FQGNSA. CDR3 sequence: CASSLETRHSGNTIYF. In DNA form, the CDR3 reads TGTGCCAGCAGCTTAGAGACCCGCCACTCTGGAAACACCATATATTTT. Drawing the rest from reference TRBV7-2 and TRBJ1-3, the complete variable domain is GAGVSQSPSNKVTEKGKDVELRCDPISGHTALYWYRQSLGQGLEFLIYFQGNSAPDKSGLPSDRFSAERTGGSVSTLTIQRTQQEDSAVYLCASSLETRHSGNTIYFGEGSWLTVV.

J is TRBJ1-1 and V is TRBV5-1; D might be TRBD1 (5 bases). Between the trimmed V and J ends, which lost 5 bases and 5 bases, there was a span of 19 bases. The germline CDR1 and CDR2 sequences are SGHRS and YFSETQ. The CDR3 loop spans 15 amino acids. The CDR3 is CASRDPGLRGTEAFF. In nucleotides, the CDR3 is TGCGCCAGCAGAGACCCGGGACTGAGAGGTACTGAAGCTTTCTTT.

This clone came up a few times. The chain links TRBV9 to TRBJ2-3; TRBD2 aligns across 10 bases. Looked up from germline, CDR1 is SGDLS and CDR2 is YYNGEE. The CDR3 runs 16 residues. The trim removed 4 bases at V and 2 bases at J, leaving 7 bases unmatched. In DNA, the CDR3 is TGTGCCAGCAGCCCAACTAGCGGGGCCCACACAGATACGCAGTATTTT. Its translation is CASSPTSGAHTDTQYF.

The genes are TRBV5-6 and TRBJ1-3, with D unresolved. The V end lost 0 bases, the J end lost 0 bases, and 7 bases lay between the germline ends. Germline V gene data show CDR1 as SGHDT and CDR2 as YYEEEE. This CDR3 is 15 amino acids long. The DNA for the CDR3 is TGTGCCAGCAGCTTGGCCGGGGTCTCTGGAAACACCATATATTTT. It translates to CASSLAGVSGNTIYF.

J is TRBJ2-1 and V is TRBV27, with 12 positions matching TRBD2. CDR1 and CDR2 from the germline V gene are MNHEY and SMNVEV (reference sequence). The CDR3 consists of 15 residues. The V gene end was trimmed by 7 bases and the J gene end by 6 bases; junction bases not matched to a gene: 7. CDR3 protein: CASIPSGRGVNEQFF. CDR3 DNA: TGTGCCAGCATTCCTAGCGGGAGGGGCGTCAATGAGCAGTTCTTC.

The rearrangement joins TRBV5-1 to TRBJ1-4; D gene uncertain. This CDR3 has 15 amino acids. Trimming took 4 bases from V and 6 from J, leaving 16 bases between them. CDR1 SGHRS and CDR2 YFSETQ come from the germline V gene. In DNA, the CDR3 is TGCGCCAGCAGCCCTAGAACCCAGTGGGATGAAAAACTGTTTTTT. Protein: CASSPRTQWDEKLFF.

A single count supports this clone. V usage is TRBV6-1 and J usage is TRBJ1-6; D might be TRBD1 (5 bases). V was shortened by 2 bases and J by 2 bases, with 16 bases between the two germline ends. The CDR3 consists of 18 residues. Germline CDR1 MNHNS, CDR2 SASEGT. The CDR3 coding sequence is TGTGCCAGCAGTGAATCCGGCCAGGGAGGGCCCTATAATTCACCCCTCCACTTT. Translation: CASSESGQGGPYNSPLHF.

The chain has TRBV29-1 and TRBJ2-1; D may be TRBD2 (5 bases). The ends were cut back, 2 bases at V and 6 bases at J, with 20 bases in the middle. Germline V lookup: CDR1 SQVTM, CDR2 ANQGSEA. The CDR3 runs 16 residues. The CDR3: CSVEPHHSLRANEQFF. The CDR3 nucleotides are TGCAGCGTTGAACCCCATCACAGTTTGCGGGCCAATGAGCAGTTCTTC.

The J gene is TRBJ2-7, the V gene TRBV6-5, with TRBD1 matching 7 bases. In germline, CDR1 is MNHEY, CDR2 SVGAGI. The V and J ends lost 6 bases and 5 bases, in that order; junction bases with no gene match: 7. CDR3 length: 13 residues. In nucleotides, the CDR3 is TGTGCCAGCAGAACGACAGGGTTCCACGAGCAGTACTTC. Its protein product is CASRTTGFHEQYF.

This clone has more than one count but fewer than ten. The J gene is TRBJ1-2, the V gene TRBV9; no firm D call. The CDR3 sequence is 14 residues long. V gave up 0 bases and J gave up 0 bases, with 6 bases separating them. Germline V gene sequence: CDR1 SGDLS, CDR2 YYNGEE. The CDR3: CASSVDRPNYGYTF. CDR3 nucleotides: TGTGCCAGCAGCGTAGATCGGCCTAACTATGGCTACACCTTC.